Listed below are T cell receptor beta chains from one sample, sequenced in a study of identical twins. TCRdb reprocessed the 5' RACE reads via MiXCR and lists one record per CDR3 protein. The top ten hold roughly 1.5% of the sample, which has about 890,000 distinct CDR3 sequences, 9% to 15% seen once. These data were likewise used in another study, on yellow fever vaccine responses in identical twins.

The sequenced sample consisted of PBMCs. The receptor source for this set is a woman younger than 30 in good health. Each CDR3 is given with its conserved first and last residue. D genes are given only for firm matches. Where a row states a size, it is once, few, many or the class of an expanded clone; other rows omit it.

clone size | J gene | D gene | V gene | CDR3 protein | CDR3 DNA
few | TRBJ1-4 | . | TRBV25-1 | CASSNSQGRKKLFF | TGTGCCAGCAGTAACTCCCAGGGGAGGAAGAAACTGTTTTTT
. | TRBJ1-2 | TRBD1 | TRBV20-1 | CSARLRQGQIYGYTF | TGCAGTGCTAGACTCCGACAGGGGCAAATCTATGGCTACACCTTC
few | TRBJ1-1 | . | TRBV29-1 | CSVDQGTNTEAFF | TGCAGCGTTGATCAGGGAACGAACACTGAAGCTTTCTTT
few | TRBJ2-3 | TRBD2 | TRBV3-1 | CASSQTAGGSTDTQYF | TGTGCCAGCAGCCAGACAGCGGGGGGGAGCACAGATACGCAGTATTTT
. | TRBJ2-7 | TRBD1 | TRBV2 | CASRGQRRPPYEQYF | TGTGCCAGCAGGGGACAGCGCCGACCCCCCTACGAGCAGTACTTC
. | TRBJ2-2 | . | TRBV10-3 | CAISERDPLGELFF | TGTGCCATCAGTGAACGGGACCCGCTCGGGGAGCTGTTTTTT
few | TRBJ2-3 | . | TRBV7-9 | CASSFGGEDADTQYF | TGTGCCAGCAGCTTCGGAGGGGAGGACGCAGATACGCAGTATTTT
few | TRBJ1-4 | TRBD1 | TRBV12-3/TRBV12-4 | CASTLTGGKEKLFF | TGTGCCAGCACTCTGACAGGGGGCAAAGAAAAACTGTTTTTT
many | TRBJ2-5 | . | TRBV3-1 | CASSSRQDPQETQYF | TGTGCCAGCAGCTCCAGACAGGACCCCCAAGAGACCCAGTACTTC
few | TRBJ2-2 | . | TRBV27 | CASSLRRGGGELFF | TGTGCCAGCAGTTTAAGGCGGGGTGGAGGGGAGCTGTTTTTT
. | TRBJ2-1 | TRBD2 | TRBV7-2 | CASSPEALAGDEQFF | TGTGCCAGCAGCCCCGAGGCCCTAGCGGGAGATGAGCAGTTCTTC
few | TRBJ1-5 | TRBD1 | TRBV6-1 | CASKGQGNQPQHF | TGTGCCAGCAAAGGACAGGGGAATCAGCCCCAGCATTTT
few | TRBJ2-1 | . | TRBV6-1 | CASSEGRGGNEQFF | TGTGCCAGCAGTGAAGGCAGGGGTGGAAATGAGCAGTTCTTC
. | TRBJ1-3 | . | TRBV7-9 | CASSLVAFSGNTIYF | TGTGCCAGCAGCCTCGTTGCGTTCTCTGGAAACACCATATATTTT
. | TRBJ2-3 | . | TRBV10-3 | CAISESGDFSSTDTQYF | TGTGCCATCAGTGAGTCGGGGGACTTTAGTAGCACAGATACGCAGTATTTT
. | TRBJ1-1 | . | TRBV4-1 | CASSLRPGHTEAFF | TGCGCCAGCAGCCTCCGCCCTGGTCACACTGAAGCTTTCTTT
. | TRBJ2-6 | . | TRBV28 | CASSFVLGGLSGANVLTF | TGTGCCAGCAGTTTCGTCCTAGGTGGGCTCTCTGGGGCCAACGTCCTGACTTTC
few | TRBJ2-1 | . | TRBV13 | CASSKGGGRDNEQFF | TGTGCCAGCAGCAAAGGGGGGGGTCGAGACAATGAGCAGTTCTTC
. | TRBJ2-7 | TRBD2 | TRBV7-2 | CASSTYPLAGGSYEQYF | TGTGCCAGCAGCACATATCCCCTAGCGGGAGGCTCTTACGAGCAGTACTTC
many | TRBJ1-1 | . | TRBV24-1 | CATSASARTEAFF | TGTGCCACCAGTGCCTCTGCCAGGACTGAAGCTTTCTTT
few | TRBJ2-2 | . | TRBV4-1 | CASSQVSGRNTGELFF | TGCGCCAGCAGCCAAGTTTCGGGGAGAAACACCGGGGAGCTGTTTTTT
many | TRBJ2-1 | . | TRBV7-9 | CASSSLRGKYNEQFF | TGTGCCAGCAGCTCTCTCCGGGGGAAGTACAATGAGCAGTTCTTC
. | TRBJ2-3 | TRBD1 | TRBV11-2 | CASSFWGGTGTTDTQYF | TGTGCCAGCAGCTTCTGGGGGGGGACAGGGACCACAGATACGCAGTATTTT
. | TRBJ2-1 | TRBD2 | TRBV29-1 | CSVVMREGTINEQFF | TGCAGCGTGGTAATGCGGGAGGGGACCATCAATGAGCAGTTCTTC
few | TRBJ2-1 | . | TRBV3-1 | CASSQVYSGVYNEQFF | TGTGCCAGCAGCCAAGTTTATTCGGGGGTCTACAATGAGCAGTTCTTC
many | TRBJ2-1 | . | TRBV10-3 | CAISSGADNEQFF | TGTGCCATCAGTAGTGGGGCCGACAATGAGCAGTTCTTC
. | TRBJ2-5 | . | TRBV20-1 | CSAVNREQETQYF | TGCAGTGCTGTTAACAGGGAGCAAGAGACCCAGTACTTC
once | TRBJ2-1 | TRBD2 | TRBV9 | CASSVESGRNVQFF | TGTGCCAGCAGCGTAGAAAGCGGGAGGAATGTGCAGTTCTTC
few | TRBJ2-7 | TRBD2 | TRBV6-1 | CASSPGAGTSVEGEQYF | TGTGCCAGCAGTCCCGGAGCCGGGACTAGCGTCGAGGGGGAGCAGTACTTC
. | TRBJ2-1 | . | TRBV24-1 | CATSDSQGLLYNEQFF | TGTGCCACCAGTGATTCACAGGGACTCCTCTACAATGAGCAGTTCTTC
. | TRBJ2-1 | TRBD2 | TRBV20-1 | CSARDPGLAGGPNEQFF | TGCAGTGCTAGAGACCCGGGACTAGCGGGAGGGCCCAATGAGCAGTTCTTC
. | TRBJ2-5 | TRBD2 | TRBV5-1 | CASSFLAGQPYGDLETQYF | TGCGCCAGCAGCTTCCTAGCGGGACAACCTTATGGGGACCTGGAGACCCAGTACTTC
. | TRBJ2-1 | . | TRBV3-1 | CASTPNEVGEQFF | TGTGCCAGCACCCCGAACGAAGTGGGGGAGCAGTTCTTC
. | TRBJ2-5 | TRBD2 | TRBV24-1 | CATSSSGRPEETQYF | TGTGCCACCAGTTCTAGCGGGAGGCCTGAAGAGACCCAGTACTTC
. | TRBJ2-3 | . | TRBV10-3 | CAISVPLRGGDPRPDTQYF | TGTGCCATCAGCGTCCCCTTAAGGGGGGGCGACCCTAGACCAGATACGCAGTATTTT
few | TRBJ2-4 | TRBD1 | TRBV18 | CASSPTTGIENIQYF | TGTGCCAGCTCACCAACGACAGGGATTGAAAACATTCAGTACTTC
few | TRBJ2-2 | . | TRBV12-3/TRBV12-4 | CASSPGSVPGELFF | TGTGCCAGCAGTCCTGGCTCTGTCCCCGGGGAGCTGTTTTTT
many | TRBJ1-2 | . | TRBV10-3 | CAISESGAPNYGYTF | TGTGCCATCAGTGAGTCGGGGGCCCCTAACTATGGCTACACCTTC
few | TRBJ1-1 | . | TRBV2 | CASSFKRGGGTEAFF | TGTGCCAGCAGTTTTAAGAGGGGTGGGGGCACTGAAGCTTTCTTT
few | TRBJ2-1 | . | TRBV28 | CASSLYSGRGRNEQFF | TGTGCCAGCAGTTTATACTCGGGGAGGGGGAGGAATGAGCAGTTCTTC
. | TRBJ1-1 | . | TRBV3-1 | CASSQVSSAEAFF | TGTGCCAGCAGCCAAGTTAGTAGCGCTGAAGCTTTCTTT
many | TRBJ1-1 | . | TRBV29-1 | CSVDRQHTEAFF | TGCAGCGTTGACCGCCAACACACTGAAGCTTTCTTT
many | TRBJ2-3 | TRBD2 | TRBV2 | CASRTSGSLDTQYF | TGTGCCAGCAGGACTAGCGGGAGTCTTGATACGCAGTATTTT
. | TRBJ2-1 | . | TRBV11-3 | CASSTRTRWFSEQFF | TGTGCCAGCAGTACTCGGACCAGGTGGTTTAGTGAGCAGTTCTTC